These 2 T cell receptor beta chains were sequenced from one sample in a study of T cells in Graves' hyperthyroidism and ophthalmopathy (dated by TCRdb to the late 2010s). To prepare the library, multiplex PCR was applied. The reads were generated on an Illumina HiSeq 2000. The TCR beta CDR3 regions were amplified from the RNA transcripts. The first round of RT-PCR for the TCR CDR3 was performed with the HTBI primer set and the Qiagen OneStep RT-PCR kit. TCRdb trimmed the raw reads at Q25, called clones with MiXCR and kept productive beta chains. Every distinct CDR3 protein forms one entry, paired with its most common genes and DNA. The sample includes around 560,000 distinct CDR3 sequences, with roughly a sixth observed a single time. The ten largest clones capture approximately 20% of the sample. The sample taken for sequencing was blood. The receptor source for this set is a woman in her late teens or twenties with Graves' hyperthyroidism.

The J gene is TRBJ1-5, the V gene TRBV4-2; D gene ambiguous. Germline V lookup: CDR1 LGHNA, CDR2 YNFKEQ. The CDR3 is 14 residues long. Trimming removed 5 bases at V and 6 bases at J, with 14 bases between. The CDR3 sequence: CASSEAREPQPQHF. DNA for the CDR3: TGTGCCAGCAGCGAGGCAAGGGAGCCTCAGCCCCAGCATTTT.

This chain uses TRBV5-1 with TRBJ2-3, with 8 bases that match TRBD1. J gave up 5 bases and V 4 bases, and 12 bases lay outside the gene matches. The V gene's germline CDR1 is SGHRS and CDR2 YFSETQ. The CDR3 runs to 16 residues. CDR3 nucleotide sequence: TGCGCCAGCAGCGTTGCGGCGGACAGGGTCATAGATACGCAGTATTTT. It yields the protein CASSVAADRVIDTQYF.